This TCR beta chain was found in a study of PD-1 blockade in classical Hodgkin lymphoma. CDR1 and CDR2 (germline): MNHNS, SASEGT. The CDR3 contains 15 residues. J was trimmed by 2 bases and V by 6 bases; bases with no gene match: 3. Time point described: cycle 4 day 1 (C4D1), after more than five weeks of nivolumab. All patients relapsed after autologous stem cell transplantation, and brentuximab vedotin exposure varied. Magnetic depletion of unwanted cells isolated CD4+ T cells from thawed PBMCs. Sequencing was performed with immunoSEQ multiplex PCR; in TCRdb, only in-frame clones are kept and a portion is missing. In the table there are fewer than 35,000 clones, roughly nine tenths of which are singletons.

This material consisted of CD4+ T cells from blood, taken before the fourth cycle of nivolumab. The gene calls are TRBV6-1 and TRBJ2-2; 10 bases map to TRBD1. The sequence was collected from a human donor with classical Hodgkin lymphoma. Here the CDR3 reads CASRDRGVNTGELFF. CDR3 coding DNA: TGTGCCAGCAGGGACAGGGGGGTAAACACCGGGGAGCTGTTTTTT.